This TCR beta chain was documented in a study of shared clonotypes between healthy human individuals. At the level of the study: For every donor, three CD4 naive, three CD4 memory, two CD8 naive and one CD8 memory plates were used.

Genomic DNA belonging to each subset was distributed in equal measure over several immunoSEQ plates. Generated by immunoSEQ multiplex PCR, the TCRdb table keeps only in-frame clones and is missing some. The sample yields 950,000 to 1,100,000 clones, about 80% seen once. Points on this clone: The antigen is undetermined.

Study-level results: Naive CD4 clonotypes were shared across a few donors at 4.5% to 6.5%.

Trimming removed 3 bases at V and 8 bases at J, with 11 bases between. The CDR3 is 13 residues long. The germline gives CDR1 LGHNA, CDR2 YSLEER. The source of this sequence is a man aged 18 to 30 in good health. This chain uses TRBV4-3 with TRBJ2-1; D gene unclear. Specimen: memory CD4+ T cells sorted from blood. The sample's subset: CD45RA-negative fraction. This chain's CDR3 is CASSHLGPDEQFF. CDR3 nucleotide sequence: TGCGCCAGCAGCCATCTTGGGCCCGATGAGCAGTTCTTC.